The present TCR beta chain was sequenced within a study of cytomegalovirus exposure and HLA in healthy donors. As to this clone: Its antigen is not identified.

This CDR3 comprises 14 residues. In germline, CDR1 is MNHNS, CDR2 SASEGT. V shed 5 bases, J shed 4 bases, and the junction held 5 bases outside the gene matches. PCR employed 60 Vbeta and 13 Jbeta primers. Clones were sequenced by immunoSEQ multiplex PCR, and TCRdb holds only the in-frame ones, with some missing. Recorded here are some 140,000 clones; the top ten clones represent less than 2%. Study-level findings and limits: Later analysis reportedly placed an Asian-associated ancestry cluster below the roughly 680-donor mean in N-insertions. The authors listed some 160 TCR beta chains as cytomegalovirus-associated. When presence/absence was analysed, sequencing depth was taken to be roughly uniform across donors.

The sample comprised PBMCs. The chain combines TRBV6-1 with TRBJ1-2; 9 bases map to TRBD1. The origin of this receptor is a woman in her thirties or forties in good health and CMV-seronegative. The CDR3 sequence is CASSPTGGVYGYTF. CDR3 in DNA: TGTGCCAGCAGTCCCACAGGGGGCGTCTATGGCTACACCTTC.